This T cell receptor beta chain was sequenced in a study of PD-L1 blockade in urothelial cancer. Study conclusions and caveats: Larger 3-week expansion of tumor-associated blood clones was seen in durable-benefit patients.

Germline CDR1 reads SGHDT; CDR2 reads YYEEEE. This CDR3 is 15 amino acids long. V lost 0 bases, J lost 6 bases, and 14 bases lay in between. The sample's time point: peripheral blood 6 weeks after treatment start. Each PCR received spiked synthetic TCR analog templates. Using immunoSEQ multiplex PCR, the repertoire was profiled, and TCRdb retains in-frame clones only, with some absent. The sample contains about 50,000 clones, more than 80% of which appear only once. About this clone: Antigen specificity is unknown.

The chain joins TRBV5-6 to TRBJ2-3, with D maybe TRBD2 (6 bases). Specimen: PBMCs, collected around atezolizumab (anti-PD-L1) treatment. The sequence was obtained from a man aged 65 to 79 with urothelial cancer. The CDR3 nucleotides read TGTGCCAGCAGCTTGGTGGTAGCGGTTAGGGATACGCAGTATTTT. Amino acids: CASSLVVAVRDTQYF.